The rows below give T cell receptor beta chains drawn from one sample of a study of blood T cell repertoires in COVID-19. Profiling relied on immunoSEQ multiplex PCR, and the TCRdb table lists in-frame clones only, not all of them. The sample contains approximately 60,000 clones, approximately 80% of which appear only once. Input material: peripheral blood. These TCRs come from a man in his sixties with COVID-19, enrolled during active disease. Each CDR3 is given with its conserved first and last residue. The D gene is left open where the match is weak. Some rows mark clone size as missing; the rest say once, few, many or name a class of expanded clone.

j_gene,abundance,v_gene,d_gene,CDR3aa
TRBJ2-3,-,TRBV6-5,-,CASSGAGRTDTQYF
TRBJ1-5,-,TRBV28,TRBD1,CASNRMTGSQPQHF
TRBJ2-3,-,TRBV11-2,-,CASSLWRNTDTQYF
TRBJ2-2,-,TRBV3-1/TRBV3-2,TRBD2,CASSQSGRGSTGELFF
TRBJ2-5,-,TRBV6-6,TRBD1,CASRYPGQAQETQYF
TRBJ2-1,once,TRBV13,-,CASSLGGGASSYNEQFF
TRBJ1-5,-,TRBV4-2,-,CASSLGNQPQHF
TRBJ2-7,-,TRBV18,TRBD1,CASSPRQGAGEQYF
TRBJ1-1,-,TRBV10-1,-,CASSEAGVAFF
TRBJ1-6,-,TRBV6-5,-,CASRTQGVTSPLHF
TRBJ1-5,-,TRBV2,TRBD1,CASNDRGVNQPQHF
TRBJ2-7,-,TRBV6-5,TRBD1,CASRVLGTAVEQYF
TRBJ2-3,-,TRBV12-5,TRBD2,CASGRTSGRSSTDTQYF
TRBJ1-4,few,TRBV5-6,-,CASSPGTNEKLFF
TRBJ1-2,-,TRBV7-9,-,CASSSGQTETNYGYTF
TRBJ1-3,-,TRBV28,-,CASRAGKSSGNTIYF
TRBJ1-5,-,TRBV28,TRBD1,CASSSTGVVNQPQHF
TRBJ2-6,-,TRBV2,TRBD1,CASTRQGSGANVLTF
TRBJ2-1,-,TRBV7-2,TRBD2,CASSRTSGGHNEQFF
TRBJ1-2,-,TRBV7-2,TRBD1,CASSLALRQGAGYTF
TRBJ1-5,-,TRBV5-5,-,CASSLLVSSNQPQHF
TRBJ2-7,-,TRBV14,TRBD1,CASSQIGQGREQYF
TRBJ2-7,-,TRBV25-1,-,CASSEGSGVYEQYF
TRBJ1-1,once,TRBV5-4,TRBD1,CASSWGGGQGADEAFF
TRBJ1-1,-,TRBV10-3,-,CAISESGGTEAFF
TRBJ2-1,-,TRBV7-2,TRBD1,CASSFGTGLNEQFF
TRBJ2-1,-,TRBV27,TRBD2,CASSLWSSGSSYNEQFF
TRBJ2-4,-,TRBV5-1,-,CASTISGNPGNIQYF
TRBJ2-7,many,TRBV6-4,-,CASRGTTTYEQYF
TRBJ1-1,few,TRBV12-5,TRBD1,CASGPTGDRAFF
TRBJ1-5,-,TRBV10-3,TRBD1,CAISGGGGTGMQPQHF